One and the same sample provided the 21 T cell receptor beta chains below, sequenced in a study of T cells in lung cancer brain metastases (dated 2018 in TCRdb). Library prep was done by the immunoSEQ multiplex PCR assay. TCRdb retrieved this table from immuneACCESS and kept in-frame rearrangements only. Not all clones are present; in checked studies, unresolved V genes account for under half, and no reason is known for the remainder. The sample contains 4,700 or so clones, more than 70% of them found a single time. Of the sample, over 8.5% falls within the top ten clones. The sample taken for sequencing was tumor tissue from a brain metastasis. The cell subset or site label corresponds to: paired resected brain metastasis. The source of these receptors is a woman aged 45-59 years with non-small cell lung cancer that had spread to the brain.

CDR3 amino acids: CASSGQGNYGYTF. CDR3 bases: TGCGCCAGCAGCGGACAGGGAAACTATGGCTACACCTTC. The gene calls are TRBV5-1 and TRBJ1-2; TRBD1 agrees at 8 bases. CDR1 is SGHRS and CDR2 is YFSETQ in the germline V gene. Trimming cost V 4 bases and J 2 bases; bases outside gene matches: 1. This CDR3 is built from 13 residues.

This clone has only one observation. In DNA form, the CDR3 reads TGTGCCAGCAGCGCGGACATCACCTACGAGCAGTACTTC. It translates to CASSADITYEQYF. The rearrangement links TRBV9 to TRBJ2-7; D is perhaps TRBD1 (5 bases). The CDR3 consists of 13 residues. CDR1 is SGDLS, CDR2 YYNGEE, per germline. Deletions cut 3 bases from V and 2 bases from J, with 9 bases between. Using reference TRBV9 and TRBJ2-7 for the parts outside the CDR3, the full variable domain is DSGVTQTPKHLITATGQRVTLRCSPRSGDLSVYWYQQSLDQGLQFLIQYYNGEERAKGNILERFSAQQFPDLHSELNLSSLELGDSALYFCASSADITYEQYFGPGTRLTVT.

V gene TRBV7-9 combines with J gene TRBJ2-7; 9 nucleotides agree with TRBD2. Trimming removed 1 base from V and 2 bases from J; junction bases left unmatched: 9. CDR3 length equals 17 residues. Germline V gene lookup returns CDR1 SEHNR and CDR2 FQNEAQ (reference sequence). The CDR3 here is CASSLVSGSPLAYEQYF. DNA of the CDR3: TGTGCCAGCAGCTTAGTTAGCGGGAGCCCACTAGCCTACGAGCAGTACTTC. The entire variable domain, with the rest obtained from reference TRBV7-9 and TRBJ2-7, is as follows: DTGVSQNPRHKITKRGQNVTFRCDPISEHNRLYWYRQTLGQGPEFLTYFQNEAQLEKSRLLSDRFSAERPKGSFSTLEIQRTEQGDSAMYLCASSLVSGSPLAYEQYFGPGTRLTVT.

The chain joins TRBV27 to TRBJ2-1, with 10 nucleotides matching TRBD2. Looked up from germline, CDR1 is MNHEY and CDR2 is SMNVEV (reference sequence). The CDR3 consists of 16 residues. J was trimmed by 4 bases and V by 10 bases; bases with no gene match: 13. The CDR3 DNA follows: TGTGCCACCTCCCACCTAACTAGCGGGATTTACAATGAGCAGTTCTTC. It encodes CATSHLTSGIYNEQFF.

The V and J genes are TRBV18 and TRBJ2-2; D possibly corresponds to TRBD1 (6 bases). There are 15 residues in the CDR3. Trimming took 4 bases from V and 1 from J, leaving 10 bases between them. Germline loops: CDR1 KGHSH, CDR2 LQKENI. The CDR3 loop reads CASSQSQGNTGELFF. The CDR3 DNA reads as TGTGCCAGCTCACAGTCACAGGGGAACACCGGGGAGCTGTTTTTT.

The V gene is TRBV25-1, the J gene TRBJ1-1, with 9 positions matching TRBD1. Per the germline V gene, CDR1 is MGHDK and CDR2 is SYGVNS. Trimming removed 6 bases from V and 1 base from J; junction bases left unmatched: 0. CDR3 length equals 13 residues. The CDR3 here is CASRGQGNTEAFF. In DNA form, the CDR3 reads TGTGCCAGCAGGGGACAGGGGAACACTGAAGCTTTCTTT.

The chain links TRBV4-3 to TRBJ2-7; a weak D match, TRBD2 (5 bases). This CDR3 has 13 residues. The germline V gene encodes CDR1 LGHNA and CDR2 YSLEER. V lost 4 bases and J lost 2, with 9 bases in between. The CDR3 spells CASSRTGAYEQYF. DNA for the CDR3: TGCGCCAGCAGCCGAACCGGGGCCTACGAGCAGTACTTC.

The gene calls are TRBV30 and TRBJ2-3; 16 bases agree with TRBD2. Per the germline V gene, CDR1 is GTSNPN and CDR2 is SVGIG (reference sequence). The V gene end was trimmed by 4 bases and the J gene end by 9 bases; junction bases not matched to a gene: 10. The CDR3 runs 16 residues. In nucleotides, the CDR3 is TGTGCCTGGATCCCCGGGACTAGCGGGAGGGCCGGGACGCAGTATTTT. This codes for CAWIPGTSGRAGTQYF. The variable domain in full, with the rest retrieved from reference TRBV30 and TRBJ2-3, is SQTIHQWPATLVQPVGSPLSLECTVEGTSNPNLYWYRQAAGRGLQLLFYSVGIGQISSEVPQNLSASRPQDRQFILSSKKLLLSDSGFYLCAWIPGTSGRAGTQYFGPGTRLTVL.

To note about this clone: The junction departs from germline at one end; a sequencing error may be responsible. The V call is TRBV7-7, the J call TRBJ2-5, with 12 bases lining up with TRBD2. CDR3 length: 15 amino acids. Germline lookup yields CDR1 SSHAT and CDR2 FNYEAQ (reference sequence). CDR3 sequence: CASSSGLAGSETQYF. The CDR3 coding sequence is TGTGCTAGCAGCTCAGGACTAGCGGGATCAGAGACCCAGTACTTC.

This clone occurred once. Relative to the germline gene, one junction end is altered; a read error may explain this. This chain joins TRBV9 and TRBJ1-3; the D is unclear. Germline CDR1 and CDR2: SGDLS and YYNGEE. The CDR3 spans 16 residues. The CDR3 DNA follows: TGTGCCAACAGCTTCTGGACGGAGAGCTCTGGAAACACCATATATTTT. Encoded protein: CANSFWTESSGNTIYF.

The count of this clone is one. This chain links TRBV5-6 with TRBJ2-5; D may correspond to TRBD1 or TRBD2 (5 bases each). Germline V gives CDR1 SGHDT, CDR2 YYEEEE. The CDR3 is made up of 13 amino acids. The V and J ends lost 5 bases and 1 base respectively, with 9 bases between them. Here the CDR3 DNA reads TGTGCCAGCAGTTGGGACGGCCAAGAGACCCAGTACTTC. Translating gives CASSWDGQETQYF.

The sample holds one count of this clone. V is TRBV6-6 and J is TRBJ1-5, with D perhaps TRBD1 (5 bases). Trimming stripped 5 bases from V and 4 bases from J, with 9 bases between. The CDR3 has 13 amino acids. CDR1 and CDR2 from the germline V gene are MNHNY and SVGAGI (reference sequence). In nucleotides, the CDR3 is TGTGCCAGCAGTAGGGGCACAAATCAGCCCCAGCATTTT. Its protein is CASSRGTNQPQHF.

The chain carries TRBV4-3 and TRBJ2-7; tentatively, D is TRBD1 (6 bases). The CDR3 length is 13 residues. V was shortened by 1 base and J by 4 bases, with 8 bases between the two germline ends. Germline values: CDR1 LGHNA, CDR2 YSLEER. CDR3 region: CASSQGTVYEQYF. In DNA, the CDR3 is TGCGCCAGCAGCCAAGGGACAGTATACGAGCAGTACTTC.

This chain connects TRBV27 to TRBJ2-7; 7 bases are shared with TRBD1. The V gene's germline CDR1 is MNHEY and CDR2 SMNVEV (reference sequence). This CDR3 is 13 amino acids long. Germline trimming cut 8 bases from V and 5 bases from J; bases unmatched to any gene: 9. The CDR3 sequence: CASGKTGFDEQYF. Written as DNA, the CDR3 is TGTGCCAGCGGAAAGACAGGGTTCGACGAGCAGTACTTC.

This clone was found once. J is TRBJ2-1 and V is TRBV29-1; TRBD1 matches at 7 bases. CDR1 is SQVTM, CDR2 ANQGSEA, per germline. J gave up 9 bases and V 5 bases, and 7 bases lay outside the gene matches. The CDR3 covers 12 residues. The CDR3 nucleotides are TGCAGCGTTTCTCACAGGGGCGGTGAGCAGTTCTTC. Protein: CSVSHRGGEQFF.

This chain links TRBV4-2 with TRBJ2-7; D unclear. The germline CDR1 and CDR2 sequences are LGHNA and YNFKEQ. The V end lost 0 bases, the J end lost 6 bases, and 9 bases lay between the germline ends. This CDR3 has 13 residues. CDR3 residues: CASSQDPWGEQYF. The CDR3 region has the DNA TGTGCCAGCAGCCAAGATCCCTGGGGCGAGCAGTACTTC.

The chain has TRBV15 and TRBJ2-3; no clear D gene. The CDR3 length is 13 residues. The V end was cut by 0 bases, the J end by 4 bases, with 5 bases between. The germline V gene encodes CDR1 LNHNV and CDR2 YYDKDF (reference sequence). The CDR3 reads CATSRDLADTQYF. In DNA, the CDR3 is TGTGCCACCAGCAGAGATTTGGCAGATACGCAGTATTTT.

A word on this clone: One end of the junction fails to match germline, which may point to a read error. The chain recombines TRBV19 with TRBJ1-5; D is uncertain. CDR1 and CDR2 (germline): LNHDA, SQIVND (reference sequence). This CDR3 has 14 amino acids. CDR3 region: CVSSRAGYDQPQHF. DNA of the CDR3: TGTGTCAGTAGTCGGGCAGGATACGATCAGCCCCAGCATTTT.

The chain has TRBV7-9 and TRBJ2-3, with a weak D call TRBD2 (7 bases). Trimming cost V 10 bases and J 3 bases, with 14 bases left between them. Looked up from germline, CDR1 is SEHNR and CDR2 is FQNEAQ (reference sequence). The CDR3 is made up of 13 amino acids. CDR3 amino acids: CATLGGGTDTQYF. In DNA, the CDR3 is TGTGCCACCCTAGGGGGGGGGACAGATACGCAGTATTTT.

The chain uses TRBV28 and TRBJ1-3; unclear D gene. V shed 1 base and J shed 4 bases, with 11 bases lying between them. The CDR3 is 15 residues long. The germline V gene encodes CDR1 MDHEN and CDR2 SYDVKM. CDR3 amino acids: CASSLFDNKGNTIYF. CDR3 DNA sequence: TGTGCCAGCAGTTTATTCGATAATAAAGGAAACACCATATATTTT.

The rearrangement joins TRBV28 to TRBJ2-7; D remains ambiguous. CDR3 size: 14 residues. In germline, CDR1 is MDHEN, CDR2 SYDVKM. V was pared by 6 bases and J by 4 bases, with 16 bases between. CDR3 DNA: TGTGCCAGCAGAACCTCTCGAGGTTGGTACGAGCAGTACTTC. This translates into CASRTSRGWYEQYF.